Below, one T cell receptor (beta chain) is given with its context. The sample comes from a study of blood T cell repertoires in COVID-19. Overall study: The cDNA or gDNA used as material had been derived from T cells, B-cell-depleted T cells, or PBMCs.

Clones were sequenced by immunoSEQ multiplex PCR, and TCRdb holds only the in-frame ones, with some missing. The repertoire includes just under 90,000 clones, about 87% of them detected once, and 0.47% sits in the top ten. V lost 7 bases and J 0 bases, leaving 7 bases between the germline ends. This CDR3 is built from 14 residues. CDR1 is LNHDA and CDR2 is SQIVND in the germline V gene (reference sequence). The V call is TRBV19, the J call TRBJ2-6; the D gene is possibly TRBD1 (5 bases). The sequenced sample was peripheral blood. The receptor was isolated from a man aged 60-69 years with acute or convalescent COVID-19. CDR3 DNA: TGTGCCAGTAAACAGGCCTCTGGGGCCAACGTCCTGACTTTC. Residues: CASKQASGANVLTF.